A single T cell receptor (beta chain) is shown here with its context. As yet, its antigen is unknown. Template switching by 5'RACE with UMIs generated the TCR beta cDNA. TCRdb re-called the 5' RACE reads; one entry per CDR3 protein, DNA not given. Recorded for this sample: roughly 170,000 distinct CDR3 sequences. This sample is drawn from a study of T cells expressing NK-cell markers. Study in general: According to the study, TCR beta repertoires originated from sorted CD3+CD56+NKG2C+, CD3+CD56+NKG2C- and CD3+CD56-NKG2C+ T cells. Seven of eight sequenced donors tested HCMV-seropositive; one tested seronegative. General study findings and limits: Once again these clonotypes came out on top in the CD3+CD56-NKG2C+ fraction of several donors.

Germline values: CDR1 DFQATT, CDR2 SNEGSKA (reference sequence). The CDR3 covers 13 residues. V and J are TRBV20-1 and TRBJ2-1; TCRdb calls TRBD1, which cannot be checked without DNA. This clonotype was sampled from a woman between 18 and 70 years old in good health. Sequenced sample: blood T cells: a sorted CD56 or NKG2C T cell subset, CD4+ or CD8+ T cells, or bulk PBMC T cells (not recorded which). The CDR3: CSVPPPGTNEQFF.